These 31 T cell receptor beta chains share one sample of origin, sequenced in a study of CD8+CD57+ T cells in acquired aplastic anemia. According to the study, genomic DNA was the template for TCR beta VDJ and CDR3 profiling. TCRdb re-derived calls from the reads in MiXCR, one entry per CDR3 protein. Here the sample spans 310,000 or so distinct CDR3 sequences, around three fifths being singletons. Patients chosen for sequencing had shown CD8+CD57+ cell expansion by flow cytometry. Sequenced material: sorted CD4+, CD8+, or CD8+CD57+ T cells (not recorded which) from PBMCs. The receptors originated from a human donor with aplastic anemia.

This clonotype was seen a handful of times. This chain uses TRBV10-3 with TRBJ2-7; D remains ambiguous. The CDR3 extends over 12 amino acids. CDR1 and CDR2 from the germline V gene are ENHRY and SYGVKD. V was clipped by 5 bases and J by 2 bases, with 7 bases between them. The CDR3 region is CAISQGTYEQYF. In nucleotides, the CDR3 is TGTGCCATCAGTCAAGGAACCTACGAGCAGTACTTC.

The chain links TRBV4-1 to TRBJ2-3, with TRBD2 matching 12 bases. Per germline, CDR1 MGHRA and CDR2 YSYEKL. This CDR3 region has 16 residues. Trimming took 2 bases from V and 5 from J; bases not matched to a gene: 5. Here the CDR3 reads CASSQQLAGGRDTQYF. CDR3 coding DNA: TGCGCCAGCAGCCAACAACTAGCGGGGGGCAGAGATACGCAGTATTTT.

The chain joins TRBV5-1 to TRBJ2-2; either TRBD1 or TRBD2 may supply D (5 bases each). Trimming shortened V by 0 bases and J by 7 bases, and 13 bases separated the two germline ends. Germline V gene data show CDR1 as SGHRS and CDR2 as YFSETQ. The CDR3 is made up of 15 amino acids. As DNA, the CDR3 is TGCGCCAGCAGCTTGGCCGCAGGGAGAATCGGGGAGCTGTTTTTT. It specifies CASSLAAGRIGELFF. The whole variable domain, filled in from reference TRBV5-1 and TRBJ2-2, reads KAGVTQTPRYLIKTRGQQVTLSCSPISGHRSVSWYQQTPGQGLQFLFEYFSETQRNKGNFPGRFSGRQFSNSRSEMNVSTLELGDSALYLCASSLAAGRIGELFFGEGSRLTVL.

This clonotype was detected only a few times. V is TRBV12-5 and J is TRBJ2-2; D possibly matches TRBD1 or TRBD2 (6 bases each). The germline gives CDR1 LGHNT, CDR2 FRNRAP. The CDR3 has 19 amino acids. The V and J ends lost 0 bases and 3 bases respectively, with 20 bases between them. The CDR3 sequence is CASGLVQGGSGGYTGELFF. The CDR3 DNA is TGTGCTAGTGGTTTGGTACAGGGCGGGTCCGGGGGATACACCGGGGAGCTGTTTTTT. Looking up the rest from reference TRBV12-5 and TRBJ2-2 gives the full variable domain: DARVTQTPRHKVTEMGQEVTMRCQPILGHNTVFWYRQTMMQGLELLAYFRNRAPLDDSGMPKDRFSAEMPDATLATLKIQPSEPRDSAVYFCASGLVQGGSGGYTGELFFGEGSRLTVL.

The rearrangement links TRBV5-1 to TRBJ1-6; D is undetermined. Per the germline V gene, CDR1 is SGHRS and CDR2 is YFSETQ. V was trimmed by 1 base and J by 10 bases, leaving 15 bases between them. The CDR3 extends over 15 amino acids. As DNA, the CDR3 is TGCGCCAGCAGCTTGATTGAAGGCGGAGAGTCACCCCTCCACTTT. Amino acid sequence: CASSLIEGGESPLHF.

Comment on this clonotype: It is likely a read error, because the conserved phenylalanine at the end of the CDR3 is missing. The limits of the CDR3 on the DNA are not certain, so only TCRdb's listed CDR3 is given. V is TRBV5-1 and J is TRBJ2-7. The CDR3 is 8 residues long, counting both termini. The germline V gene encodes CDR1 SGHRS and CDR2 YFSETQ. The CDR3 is CASSSTLR.

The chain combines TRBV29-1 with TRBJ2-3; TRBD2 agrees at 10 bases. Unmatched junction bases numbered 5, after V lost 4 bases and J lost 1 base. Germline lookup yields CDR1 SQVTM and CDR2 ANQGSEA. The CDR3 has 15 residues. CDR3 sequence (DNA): TGCAGCGTTGCCCAGCGGGAGGGGGGCACAGATACGCAGTATTTT. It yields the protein CSVAQREGGTDTQYF.

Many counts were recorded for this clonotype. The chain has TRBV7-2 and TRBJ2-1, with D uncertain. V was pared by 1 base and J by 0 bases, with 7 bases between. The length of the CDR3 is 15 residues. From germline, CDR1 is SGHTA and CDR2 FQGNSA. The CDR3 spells CASSLVTFSYNEQFF. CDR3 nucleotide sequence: TGTGCCAGCAGCTTAGTAACCTTCTCCTACAATGAGCAGTTCTTC.

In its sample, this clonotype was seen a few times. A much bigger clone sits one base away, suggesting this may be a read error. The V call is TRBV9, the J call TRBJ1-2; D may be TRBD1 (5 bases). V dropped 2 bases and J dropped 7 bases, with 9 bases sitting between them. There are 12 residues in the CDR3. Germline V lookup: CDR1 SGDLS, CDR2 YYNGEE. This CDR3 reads CASSVRDCGYTF. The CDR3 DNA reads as TGTGCCAGCAGCGTCAGGGATTGTGGCTACACCTTC.

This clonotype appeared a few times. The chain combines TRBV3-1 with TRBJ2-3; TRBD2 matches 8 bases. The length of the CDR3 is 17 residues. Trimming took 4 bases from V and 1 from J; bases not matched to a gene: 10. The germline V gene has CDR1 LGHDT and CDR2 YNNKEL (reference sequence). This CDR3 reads CASSRRGGTRGTDTQYF. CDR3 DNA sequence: TGTGCCAGCAGCCGGAGGGGGGGGACTAGAGGCACAGATACGCAGTATTTT.

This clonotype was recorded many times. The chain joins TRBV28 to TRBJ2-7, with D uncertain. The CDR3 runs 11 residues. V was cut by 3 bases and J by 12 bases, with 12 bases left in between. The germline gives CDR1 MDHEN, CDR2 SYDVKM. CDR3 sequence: CASSFLGLLYF. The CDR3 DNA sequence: TGTGCCAGCAGTTTTCTGGGTTTATTGTACTTC.

CDR3 in amino acids: CASSLAGQIDEQFF. As DNA, the CDR3 is TGCGCCAGCAGCTTAGCGGGGCAAATCGATGAGCAGTTCTTC. This chain uses TRBV5-1 with TRBJ2-1; 7 bases match TRBD2. Trimming cost V 2 bases and J 8 bases; bases outside gene matches: 7. Germline CDR1 reads SGHRS; CDR2 reads YFSETQ. The CDR3 length is 14 residues.

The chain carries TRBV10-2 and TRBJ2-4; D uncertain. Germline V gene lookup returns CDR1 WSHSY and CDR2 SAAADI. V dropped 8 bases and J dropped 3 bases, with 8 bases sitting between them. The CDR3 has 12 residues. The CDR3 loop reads CASGLDKNIQYF. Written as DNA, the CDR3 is TGCGCCAGCGGCTTAGACAAAAACATTCAGTACTTC.

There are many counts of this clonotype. The CDR3 nucleotides read TGTGCCAGCCGAAACTTACTTAGCTACGAGCAGTACTTC. This gives the protein CASRNLLSYEQYF. The chain is built from TRBV18 and TRBJ2-7; D unresolved. The length of the CDR3 is 13 residues. The V end was cut by 8 bases, the J end by 3 bases, with 14 bases between. Germline assignment: CDR1 KGHSH and CDR2 LQKENI.

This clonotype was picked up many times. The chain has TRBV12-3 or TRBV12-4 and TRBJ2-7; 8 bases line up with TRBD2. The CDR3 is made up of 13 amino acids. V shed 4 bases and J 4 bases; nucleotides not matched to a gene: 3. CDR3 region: CASSWTSRYEQYF. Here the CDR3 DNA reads TGTGCCAGCAGTTGGACTAGCAGGTACGAGCAGTACTTC.

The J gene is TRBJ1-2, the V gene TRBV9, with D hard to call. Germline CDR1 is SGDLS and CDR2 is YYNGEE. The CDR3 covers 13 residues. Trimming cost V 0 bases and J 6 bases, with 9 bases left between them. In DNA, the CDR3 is TGTGCCAGCAGCGTAGGGGATGGAGATGGCTACACCTTC. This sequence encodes CASSVGDGDGYTF.

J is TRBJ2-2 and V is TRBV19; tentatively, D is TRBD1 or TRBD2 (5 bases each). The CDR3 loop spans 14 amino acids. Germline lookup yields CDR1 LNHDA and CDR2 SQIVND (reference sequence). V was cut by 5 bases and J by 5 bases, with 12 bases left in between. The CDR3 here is CASSERGGTGELFF. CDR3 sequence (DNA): TGTGCCAGTAGTGAGAGGGGTGGTACCGGGGAGCTGTTTTTT.

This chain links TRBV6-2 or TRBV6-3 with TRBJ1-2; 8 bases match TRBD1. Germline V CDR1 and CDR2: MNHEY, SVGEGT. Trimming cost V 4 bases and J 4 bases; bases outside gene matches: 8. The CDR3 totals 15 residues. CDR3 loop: CASSSGQGQAYGYTF. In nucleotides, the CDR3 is TGTGCCAGCAGTTCAGGACAGGGTCAGGCCTATGGCTACACCTTC.

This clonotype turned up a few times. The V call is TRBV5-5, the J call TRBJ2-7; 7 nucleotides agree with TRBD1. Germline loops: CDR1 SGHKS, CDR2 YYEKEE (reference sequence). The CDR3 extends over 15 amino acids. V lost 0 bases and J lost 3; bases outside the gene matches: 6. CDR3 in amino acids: CASSLGQGEDYEQYF. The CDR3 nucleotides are TGTGCCAGCAGCTTGGGGCAGGGGGAAGACTACGAGCAGTACTTC.

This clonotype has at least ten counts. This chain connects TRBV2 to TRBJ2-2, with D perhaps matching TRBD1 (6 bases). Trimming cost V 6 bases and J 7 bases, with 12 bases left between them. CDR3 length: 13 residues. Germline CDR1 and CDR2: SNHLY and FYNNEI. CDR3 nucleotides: TGTGCCAGCAGCCTGCAGGGGATCGGGGAGCTGTTTTTT. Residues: CASSLQGIGELFF.

CDR3: CASSSPGVPEGYTF. DNA for the CDR3: TGTGCCAGCAGCTCCCCAGGGGTCCCAGAGGGCTACACCTTC. The chain couples TRBV7-9 to TRBJ1-2; tentative D call: TRBD1 (6 bases). The CDR3 covers 14 residues. V was shortened by 4 bases and J by 8 bases, with 17 bases between the two germline ends. Germline lookup yields CDR1 SEHNR and CDR2 FQNEAQ (reference sequence).

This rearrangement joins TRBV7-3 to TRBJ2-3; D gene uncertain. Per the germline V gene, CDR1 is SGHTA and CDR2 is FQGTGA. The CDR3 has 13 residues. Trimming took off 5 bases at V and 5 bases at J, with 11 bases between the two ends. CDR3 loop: CASSKALLDTQYF. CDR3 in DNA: TGTGCCAGCAGCAAGGCTCTATTAGATACGCAGTATTTT.

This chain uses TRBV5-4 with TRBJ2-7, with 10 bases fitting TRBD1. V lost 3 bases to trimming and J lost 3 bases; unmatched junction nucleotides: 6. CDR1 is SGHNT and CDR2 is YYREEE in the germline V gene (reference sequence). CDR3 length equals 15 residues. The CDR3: CASSWGTGDGYEQYF. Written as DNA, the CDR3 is TGTGCCAGCAGCTGGGGGACAGGGGACGGCTACGAGCAGTACTTC.

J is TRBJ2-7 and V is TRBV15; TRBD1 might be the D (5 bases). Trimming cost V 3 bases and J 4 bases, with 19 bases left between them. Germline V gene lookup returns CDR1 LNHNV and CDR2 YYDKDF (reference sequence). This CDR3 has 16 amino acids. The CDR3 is CATSSGMAGKGYEQYF. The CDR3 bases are TGTGCCACCAGCAGCGGAATGGCAGGGAAAGGATACGAGCAGTACTTC.

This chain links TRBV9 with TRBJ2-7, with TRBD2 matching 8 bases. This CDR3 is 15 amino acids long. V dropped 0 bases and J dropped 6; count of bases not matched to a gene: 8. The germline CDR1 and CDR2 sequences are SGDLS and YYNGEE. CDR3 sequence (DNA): TGTGCCAGCAGCGTAGGGAGCGGGAGTTACGGCGAGCAGTACTTC. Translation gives CASSVGSGSYGEQYF. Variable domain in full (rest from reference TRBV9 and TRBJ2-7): DSGVTQTPKHLITATGQRVTLRCSPRSGDLSVYWYQQSLDQGLQFLIQYYNGEERAKGNILERFSAQQFPDLHSELNLSSLELGDSALYFCASSVGSGSYGEQYFGPGTRLTVT.

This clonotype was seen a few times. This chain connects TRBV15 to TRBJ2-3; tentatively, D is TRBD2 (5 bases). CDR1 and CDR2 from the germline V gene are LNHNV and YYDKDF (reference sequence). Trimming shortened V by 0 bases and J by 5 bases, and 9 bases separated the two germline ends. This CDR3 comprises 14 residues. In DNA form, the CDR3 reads TGTGCCACCAGCAGAGATCTAGCTTTAGATACGCAGTATTTT. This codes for CATSRDLALDTQYF.

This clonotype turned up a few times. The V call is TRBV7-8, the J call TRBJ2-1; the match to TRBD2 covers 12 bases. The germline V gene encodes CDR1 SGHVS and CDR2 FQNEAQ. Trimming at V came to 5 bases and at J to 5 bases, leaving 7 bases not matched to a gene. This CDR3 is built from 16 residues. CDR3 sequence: CASSQGLAGLNNEQFF. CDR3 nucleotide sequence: TGTGCCAGCAGCCAGGGACTAGCGGGCCTTAACAATGAGCAGTTCTTC. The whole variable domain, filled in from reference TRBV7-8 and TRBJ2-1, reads GAGVSQSPRYKVAKRGQDVALRCDPISGHVSLFWYQQALGQGPEFLTYFQNEAQLDKSGLPSDRFFAERPEGSVSTLKIQRTQQEDSAVYLCASSQGLAGLNNEQFFGPGTRLTVL.

The CDR3 coding sequence is TGTGCCAGCAGTTCAACTTCGACAGGGTACAATGAAGCTTTCTTT. It yields the protein CASSSTSTGYNEAFF. This sequence joins TRBV6-5 and TRBJ1-1; TRBD1 agrees at 7 bases. V dropped 4 bases and J dropped 7; count of bases not matched to a gene: 12. The CDR3 covers 15 residues. Looked up from germline, CDR1 is MNHEY and CDR2 is SVGAGI.

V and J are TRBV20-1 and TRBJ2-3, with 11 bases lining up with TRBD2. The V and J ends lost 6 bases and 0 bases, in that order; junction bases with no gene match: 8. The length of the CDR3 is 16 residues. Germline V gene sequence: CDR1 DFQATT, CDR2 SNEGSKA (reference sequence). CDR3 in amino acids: CSAPGLAGGSTDTQYF. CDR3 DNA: TGCAGTGCGCCGGGGCTAGCGGGGGGAAGCACAGATACGCAGTATTTT.

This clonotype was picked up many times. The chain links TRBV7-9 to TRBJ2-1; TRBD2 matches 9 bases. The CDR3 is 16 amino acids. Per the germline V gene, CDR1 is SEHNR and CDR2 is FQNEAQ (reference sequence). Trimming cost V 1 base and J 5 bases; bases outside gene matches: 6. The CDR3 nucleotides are TGTGCCAGCAGCTTAGGGAGCGGGAGGCCAAACAATGAGCAGTTCTTC. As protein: CASSLGSGRPNNEQFF.

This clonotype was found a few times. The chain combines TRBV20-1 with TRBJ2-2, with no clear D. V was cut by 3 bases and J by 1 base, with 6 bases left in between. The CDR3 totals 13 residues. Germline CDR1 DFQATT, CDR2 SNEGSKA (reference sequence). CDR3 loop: CSARVLNTGELFF. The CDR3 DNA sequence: TGCAGTGCTAGGGTCTTGAACACCGGGGAGCTGTTTTTT.